This is a list of T cell receptor beta chains from one sample in a study of blood T cell repertoires in COVID-19. The data were produced by immunoSEQ multiplex PCR, yet TCRdb's version contains in-frame clones alone and is incomplete. The sample has about 200,000 clones, 75% to 85% seen once. Sequencing was performed on peripheral blood. The source is a woman between 65 and 79 years old with COVID-19, enrolled during active disease. Both conserved end residues are part of each CDR3. The order of the fields is J gene, CDR3 length, D gene, clone size, V gene, CDR3 DNA, CDR3 protein. A D gene is named only where the DNA matches it firmly. The size of a clone is reported for some rows only, either as once, few or many, or as a class for expanded clones.

J: TRBJ1-5
length: 13
D: .
size: .
V: TRBV6-2/TRBV6-3
DNA: TGTGCCAGCAGCTTGGACTTAAATCAGCCCCAGCATTTT
CDR3: CASSLDLNQPQHF

J: TRBJ2-3
length: 15
D: .
size: .
V: TRBV25-1
DNA: TGTGCCAGCAGTGGATTAGACAGGTTCACAGATACGCAGTATTTT
CDR3: CASSGLDRFTDTQYF

J: TRBJ1-2
length: 17
D: .
size: .
V: TRBV19
DNA: TGTGCCAGTAGTTTCCCGGGGGGGATGAAGGATAACTATGGCTACACCTTC
CDR3: CASSFPGGMKDNYGYTF

J: TRBJ1-3
length: 16
D: TRBD1
size: .
V: TRBV4-3
DNA: TGCGCCAGCAGCCGAACATACAGGGGCTCTGGAAACACCATATATTTT
CDR3: CASSRTYRGSGNTIYF

J: TRBJ2-1
length: 14
D: .
size: .
V: TRBV7-9
DNA: TGTGCCAGCAGCTTAGACAGGGTAGGGAATGAGCAGTTCTTC
CDR3: CASSLDRVGNEQFF

J: TRBJ1-2
length: 14
D: TRBD1
size: once
V: TRBV11-3
DNA: TGTGCCAGCAGCCTCCGGGACAGAAGCTATGGCTACACCTTC
CDR3: CASSLRDRSYGYTF

J: TRBJ1-5
length: 15
D: .
size: once
V: TRBV19
DNA: TGTGCCAGTAGTATGAATTTCGGGGAAGTACAGCCCCAGCATTTT
CDR3: CASSMNFGEVQPQHF

J: TRBJ1-5
length: 14
D: .
size: .
V: TRBV6-6
DNA: TGTGCCAGCAGTTACGATCCGGGCAGGGCGCCCCAGCATTTT
CDR3: CASSYDPGRAPQHF

J: TRBJ1-1
length: 14
D: TRBD1
size: few
V: TRBV6-5
DNA: TGTGCCAGCAGACCATCCGGGACAGGGGGTGAAGCTTTCTTT
CDR3: CASRPSGTGGEAFF

J: TRBJ2-5
length: 15
D: .
size: .
V: TRBV6-5
DNA: TGTGCCAGCAGTTACTCGACAGGACTAGGGGAGACCCAGTACTTC
CDR3: CASSYSTGLGETQYF

J: TRBJ1-4
length: 16
D: TRBD1
size: .
V: TRBV9
DNA: TGTGCCAGCAGCGTAGGGGCGACAGGGCCTAATGAAAAACTGTTTTTT
CDR3: CASSVGATGPNEKLFF

J: TRBJ1-2
length: 14
D: TRBD1
size: .
V: TRBV7-9
DNA: TGTGCCAGCAGCCTTGACAGGGTTTCCTATGGCTACACCTTC
CDR3: CASSLDRVSYGYTF

J: TRBJ1-2
length: 15
D: TRBD1
size: .
V: TRBV6-2/TRBV6-3
DNA: TGTGCCAGCAGTTATGGGACAGGGGTCAACTATGGCTACACCTTC
CDR3: CASSYGTGVNYGYTF

J: TRBJ1-2
length: 12
D: .
size: .
V: TRBV10-3
DNA: TGTGCCATCAGTGAGCCGGCGGGGGGCTACACCTTC
CDR3: CAISEPAGGYTF

J: TRBJ2-7
length: 14
D: TRBD1
size: .
V: TRBV19
DNA: TGTGCCAGTAGTGCGTACCGGGACAGCTACGAGCAGTACTTC
CDR3: CASSAYRDSYEQYF

J: TRBJ1-2
length: 13
D: .
size: .
V: TRBV2
DNA: TGTGCCAGCAGGGAAGACAGTACCTATGGCTACACCTTC
CDR3: CASREDSTYGYTF

J: TRBJ1-1
length: 15
D: TRBD1
size: .
V: TRBV6-2/TRBV6-3
DNA: TGTGCCAGCAGTTACGCCGGGACAGGGAATGGAGGGGCTTTCTTT
CDR3: CASSYAGTGNGGAFF

J: TRBJ1-2
length: 15
D: .
size: .
V: TRBV3-1/TRBV3-2
DNA: TGTGCCAGCAGCCAAGCCTTAGGACAGTTCTATGGCTACACCTTC
CDR3: CASSQALGQFYGYTF

J: TRBJ2-7
length: 15
D: TRBD1
size: .
V: TRBV2
DNA: TGTGCCAGCACCCCGAGGGGGCAGGGAACCTACGAGCAGTACTTC
CDR3: CASTPRGQGTYEQYF

J: TRBJ2-2
length: 17
D: TRBD2
size: .
V: TRBV9
DNA: TGTGCCAGCAGCGTCATAGCGGGAGGGCCAGACACCGGGGAGCTGTTTTTT
CDR3: CASSVIAGGPDTGELFF

J: TRBJ1-1
length: 13
D: .
size: .
V: TRBV6-5
DNA: TGTGCCAGCAAAAGAACAGAGAACACTGAAGCTTTCTTT
CDR3: CASKRTENTEAFF

J: TRBJ1-5
length: 16
D: TRBD1
size: few
V: TRBV4-2
DNA: TGTGCCAGCAGGAGGTCCGTCCAGGGGGCTTTTCAGCCCCAGCATTTT
CDR3: CASRRSVQGAFQPQHF

J: TRBJ1-1
length: 16
D: .
size: once
V: TRBV7-2
DNA: TGTGCCAGCAGCTTATCCCCCGGAACAGAGAACACTGAAGCTTTCTTT
CDR3: CASSLSPGTENTEAFF

J: TRBJ2-7
length: 13
D: .
size: .
V: TRBV3-1/TRBV3-2
DNA: TGTGCCAGCAGCCAGTCACCTAGAGGCGAGCAGTACTTC
CDR3: CASSQSPRGEQYF

J: TRBJ2-7
length: 14
D: .
size: .
V: TRBV4-3
DNA: TGCGCCAGCAGCCTTGGACTGAACTCCTACGAGCAGTACTTC
CDR3: CASSLGLNSYEQYF

J: TRBJ1-2
length: 14
D: .
size: few
V: TRBV5-6
DNA: TGTGCCAGCAGCTTGGCCGCGGGGGCGAGTGGCTACACCTTC
CDR3: CASSLAAGASGYTF

J: TRBJ2-7
length: 17
D: TRBD2
size: .
V: TRBV5-1
DNA: TGCGCCAGCAGCTTGGGACGCTGGAGCGGGAATTTCTACGAGCAGTACTTC
CDR3: CASSLGRWSGNFYEQYF

J: TRBJ1-1
length: 13
D: .
size: .
V: TRBV28
DNA: TGTGCCAGCAGCCTACACAGTAACACTGAAGCTTTCTTT
CDR3: CASSLHSNTEAFF

J: TRBJ2-3
length: 16
D: TRBD2
size: .
V: TRBV7-3
DNA: TGTGCCAGCAGCGCAAAACTAGCGGGAGGGGCCGATACGCAGTATTTT
CDR3: CASSAKLAGGADTQYF

J: TRBJ1-2
length: 18
D: TRBD1
size: .
V: TRBV27
DNA: TGTGCCAGCAGTTTATGGGGAGAATTGGTCAGGGGGCTTTATGGCTACACCTTC
CDR3: CASSLWGELVRGLYGYTF

J: TRBJ2-7
length: 14
D: TRBD1
size: once
V: TRBV7-2
DNA: TGTGCCAGCAGCTTCCGGGACAGGGTTTACGAGCAGTACTTC
CDR3: CASSFRDRVYEQYF

J: TRBJ2-3
length: 14
D: TRBD2
size: .
V: TRBV29-1
DNA: TGCAGCGGAAATCTAGCGGGGGGCACAGATACGCAGTATTTT
CDR3: CSGNLAGGTDTQYF

J: TRBJ2-3
length: 16
D: .
size: .
V: TRBV25-1
DNA: TGTGCCAGCAGTGTCTACCAGCGGAGTTACACAGATACGCAGTATTTT
CDR3: CASSVYQRSYTDTQYF

J: TRBJ1-1
length: 15
D: .
size: many
V: TRBV5-1
DNA: TGCGCCAGCAGCTTGGTGGCAGGGCAGAACACTGAAGCTTTCTTT
CDR3: CASSLVAGQNTEAFF

J: TRBJ2-2
length: 13
D: .
size: .
V: TRBV5-1
DNA: TGCGCCAGCAGCTTGACCCGGGACGGGGAGCTGTTTTTT
CDR3: CASSLTRDGELFF

J: TRBJ1-6
length: 17
D: .
size: .
V: TRBV4-1
DNA: TGCGCCAGCAGCCAAGACACTCGGGTCACCTATAATTCACCCCTCCACTTT
CDR3: CASSQDTRVTYNSPLHF

J: TRBJ1-5
length: 16
D: .
size: .
V: TRBV19
DNA: TGTGCCAGTAGTATCTCCCCCGGGACAAACAATCAGCCCCAGCATTTT
CDR3: CASSISPGTNNQPQHF

J: TRBJ1-6
length: 16
D: .
size: .
V: TRBV19
DNA: TGTGCCAGTAGTATAGACGGGGGGATCTATAATTCACCCCTCCACTTT
CDR3: CASSIDGGIYNSPLHF

J: TRBJ2-2
length: 13
D: .
size: .
V: TRBV9
DNA: TGTGCCAGCAGCGTAGTACCGGGCGGGGAGCTGTTTTTT
CDR3: CASSVVPGGELFF

J: TRBJ2-2
length: 16
D: .
size: .
V: TRBV18
DNA: TGTGCCAGCTCACCACTGCCAGGACAGAGCACCGGGGAGCTGTTTTTT
CDR3: CASSPLPGQSTGELFF

J: TRBJ2-7
length: 15
D: .
size: .
V: TRBV10-1
DNA: TGCGCCAGCACTATGACCCAGGGGATCTCCTACGAGCAGTACTTC
CDR3: CASTMTQGISYEQYF

J: TRBJ1-2
length: 15
D: TRBD1
size: .
V: TRBV7-9
DNA: TGTGCCAGCAGCTTGGGACAGGGGCCTTACTATGGCTACACCTTC
CDR3: CASSLGQGPYYGYTF

J: TRBJ1-5
length: 15
D: .
size: .
V: TRBV7-2
DNA: TGTGCCAGCAGCTTAGATAGGGGCGACAATCAGCCCCAGCATTTT
CDR3: CASSLDRGDNQPQHF

J: TRBJ2-5
length: 23
D: TRBD2
size: .
V: TRBV10-1
DNA: TGCGCCAGCAGTGAGTCTCTTTATCCCCGACTAGCGGAGTACCATCAAAAACAAGAGACCCAGTACTTC
CDR3: CASSESLYPRLAEYHQKQETQYF

J: TRBJ1-2
length: 10
D: .
size: .
V: TRBV9
DNA: TGTGCCAGCAGCCCATCCAAGGGGAATTTC
CDR3: CASSPSKGNF

J: TRBJ2-2
length: 13
D: .
size: .
V: TRBV9
DNA: TGTGCCAGCAATTCGGGATGGACCGGGGAGCTGTTTTTT
CDR3: CASNSGWTGELFF

J: TRBJ1-2
length: 14
D: .
size: .
V: TRBV6-1
DNA: TGTGCCAGCAGTGAAATGAACAATAACTATGGCTACACCTTC
CDR3: CASSEMNNNYGYTF

J: TRBJ2-5
length: 17
D: .
size: .
V: TRBV11-3
DNA: TGTGCCAGCAGCTTAGAGGGCACTCAGGGGAACCAAGAGACCCAGTACTTC
CDR3: CASSLEGTQGNQETQYF

J: TRBJ1-2
length: 15
D: TRBD1
size: .
V: TRBV6-5
DNA: TGTGCCAGCAGTCAGAGACAGGGAAGGGCGTCTGGCTACACCTTC
CDR3: CASSQRQGRASGYTF

J: TRBJ1-2
length: 14
D: TRBD1
size: .
V: TRBV5-1
DNA: TGCGCCAGCAGCCCAACAGGGGGCGAGAGGGGCTACACCTTC
CDR3: CASSPTGGERGYTF